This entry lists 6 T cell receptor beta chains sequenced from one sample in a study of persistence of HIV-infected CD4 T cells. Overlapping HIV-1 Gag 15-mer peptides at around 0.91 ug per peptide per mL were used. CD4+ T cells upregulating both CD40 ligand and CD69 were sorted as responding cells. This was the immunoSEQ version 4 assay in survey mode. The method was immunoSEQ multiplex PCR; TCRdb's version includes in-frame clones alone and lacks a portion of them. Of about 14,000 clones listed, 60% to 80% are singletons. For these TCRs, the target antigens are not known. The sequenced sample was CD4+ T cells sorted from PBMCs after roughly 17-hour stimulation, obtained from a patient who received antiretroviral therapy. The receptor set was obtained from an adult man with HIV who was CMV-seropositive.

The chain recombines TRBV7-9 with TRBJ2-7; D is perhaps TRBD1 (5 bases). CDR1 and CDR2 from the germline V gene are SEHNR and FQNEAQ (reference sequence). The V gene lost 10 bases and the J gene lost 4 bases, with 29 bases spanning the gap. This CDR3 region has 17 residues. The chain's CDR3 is CANKVPPQGELKYEQYF. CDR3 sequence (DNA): TGTGCCAACAAAGTTCCCCCGCAGGGTGAGTTGAAATACGAGCAGTACTTC. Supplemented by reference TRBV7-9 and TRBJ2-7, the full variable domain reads DTGVSQNPRHKITKRGQNVTFRCDPISEHNRLYWYRQTLGQGPEFLTYFQNEAQLEKSRLLSDRFSAERPKGSFSTLEIQRTEQGDSAMYLCANKVPPQGELKYEQYFGPGTRLTVT.

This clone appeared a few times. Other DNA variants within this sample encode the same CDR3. The chain's CDR3 is CSARTDYGYTF. CDR3 sequence (DNA): TGCAGTGCTAGGACGGATTATGGCTACACCTTC. The chain is built from TRBV20-1 and TRBJ1-2; D ambiguous. The CDR3 consists of 11 residues. CDR1 is DFQATT and CDR2 is SNEGSKA in the germline V gene (reference sequence). Deletions cut 3 bases from V and 5 bases from J, with 7 bases between.

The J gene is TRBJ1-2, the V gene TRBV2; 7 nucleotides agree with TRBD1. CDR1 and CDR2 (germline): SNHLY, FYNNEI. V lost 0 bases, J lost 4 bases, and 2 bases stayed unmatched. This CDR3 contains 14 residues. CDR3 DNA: TGTGCCAGCAGTGAAGCCAGACAGGGCTATGGCTACACCTTC. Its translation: CASSEARQGYGYTF.

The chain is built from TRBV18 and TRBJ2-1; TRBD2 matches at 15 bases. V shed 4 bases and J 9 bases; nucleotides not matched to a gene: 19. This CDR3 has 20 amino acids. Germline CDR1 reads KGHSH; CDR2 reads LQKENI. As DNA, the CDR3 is TGTGCCAGCTCACTATCCAATCTCGCCGGGACTAGCGGGGGGTTTGTTGAGCAGTTCTTC. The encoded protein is CASSLSNLAGTSGGFVEQFF.

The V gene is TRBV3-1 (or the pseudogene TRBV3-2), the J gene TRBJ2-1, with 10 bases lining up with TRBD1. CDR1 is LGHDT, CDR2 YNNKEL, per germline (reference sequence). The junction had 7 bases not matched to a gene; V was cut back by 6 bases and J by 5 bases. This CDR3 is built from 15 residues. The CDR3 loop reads CASRQTGGVNNEQFF. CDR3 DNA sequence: TGTGCCAGCAGACAGACAGGGGGCGTAAACAATGAGCAGTTCTTC.

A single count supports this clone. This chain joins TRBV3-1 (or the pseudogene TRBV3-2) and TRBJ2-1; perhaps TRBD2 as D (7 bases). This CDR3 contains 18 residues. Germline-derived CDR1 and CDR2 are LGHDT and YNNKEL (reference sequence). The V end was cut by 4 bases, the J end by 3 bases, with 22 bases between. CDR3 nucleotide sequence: TGTGCCAGCAGCCCCTCTACACGCGGGGGCCTCGGCTACAATGAGCAGTTCTTC. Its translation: CASSPSTRGGLGYNEQFF.